This TCR beta chain came from a study of T cells in Graves' hyperthyroidism and ophthalmopathy. The CDR3 length is 15 residues. CDR1 is SQVTM, CDR2 ANQGSEA, per germline. The V end lost 7 bases, the J end lost 1 base, and 19 bases lay between the germline ends. This clonotype was counted between two and nine times. Template material for amplifying TCR beta CDR3 regions consisted of RNA transcripts. HTBI primers were employed in a first-round RT-PCR of the TCR CDR3. TCRdb analysed the multiplex PCR reads with MiXCR anew, one entry per CDR3 protein. The data contain 300,000 to 500,000 distinct CDR3 sequences, about 15% of them singletons.

The chain couples TRBV29-1 to TRBJ1-1; TRBD1 might be the D (5 bases). The sequenced material came from blood. The receptor comes from a woman in her 30s with Graves' hyperthyroidism. The chain's CDR3 is CSAARATGKNTEAFF. The CDR3 DNA is TGCAGCGCAGCAAGAGCAACAGGAAAGAACACTGAAGCTTTCTTT.